The clone carrying this TCR beta chain turned up a few times. Its antigen is unidentified. The data derive from a study of cytomegalovirus exposure and HLA in healthy donors. About the study: Of about 400 genotyped donors, more than 70% clustered with self-reported Caucasian donors. General study results and limits: V- and J-gene trimming of TCR beta was linked (in a later analysis) to a missense DCLRE1C variant. TCR association rates varied by HLA locus in a later analysis, with DRB1 highest and HLA-C lowest. Relative to equally common others, HLA-associated TCR beta chains showed greater clonal expansion in a later analysis.

Primers for the PCR totalled 60 Vbeta and 13 Jbeta. Data came from immunoSEQ multiplex PCR; TCRdb stores just in-frame clones and leaves some out. The sample yields 55,000 or so clones, roughly 80% seen once. The sequencing input was PBMCs. The receptor's source is a man aged 30-40 years in good health and CMV-seronegative.

For the CDR3, the DNA is TGTGCCAGCAGCTTACAGGGGACCACTGAAGCTTTCTTT. It encodes CASSLQGTTEAFF. V gene TRBV7-6 combines with J gene TRBJ1-1, with D tentatively TRBD1 (6 bases). The length of the CDR3 is 13 residues. V gave up 2 bases and J gave up 4 bases, with 8 bases separating them. CDR1 is SGHVS, CDR2 FNYEAQ, per germline.